This record concerns one T cell receptor beta chain sequence. These data originate in a study of blood T cell repertoires in COVID-19. About the study: Samples taken during acute and convalescent COVID-19 were collected in the United States, Italy and Spain.

Data came from immunoSEQ multiplex PCR; TCRdb stores just in-frame clones and leaves some out. The repertoire holds under 250,000 clones, around 86% seen once, with around 6.5% in the top ten. The CDR3 is made up of 13 amino acids. The ends were cut back, 2 bases at V and 9 bases at J, with 11 bases in the middle. Germline-derived CDR1 and CDR2 are LGHDT and YNNKEL (reference sequence). V gene TRBV3-1 (or the pseudogene TRBV3-2) combines with J gene TRBJ2-1; maybe TRBD1 (6 bases). The TCR was taken from a man in his fifties or sixties who had recovered from COVID-19. Source material: peripheral blood. The CDR3 here is CASSQPGVGEQFF. As DNA, the CDR3 is TGTGCCAGCAGCCAACCAGGGGTTGGTGAGCAGTTCTTC.